This entry lists 5 T cell receptor beta chains sequenced from one sample in a study of cytomegalovirus exposure and HLA in healthy donors. Amplification used 60 Vbeta primers and 13 Jbeta primers. The data were produced by immunoSEQ multiplex PCR, yet TCRdb's version contains in-frame clones alone and is incomplete. Of around 85,000 clones listed, about 68% are singletons. The sequencing input was PBMCs. The source of these receptors is a young man in good health and CMV-seropositive.

The chain is built from TRBV7-3 and TRBJ1-1; the D gene is possibly TRBD1 (5 bases). Trimming shortened V by 5 bases and J by 5 bases, and 12 bases separated the two germline ends. There are 13 residues in the CDR3. The germline V gene encodes CDR1 SGHTA and CDR2 FQGTGA. In DNA, the CDR3 is TGTGCCAGCAGCATACGCAGGGATACTGAAGCTTTCTTT. This translates into CASSIRRDTEAFF.

This clone was detected a few times. The chain carries TRBV10-3 and TRBJ2-7; D remains unclear. Per germline, CDR1 ENHRY and CDR2 SYGVKD. Between the trimmed V and J ends, which lost 10 bases and 3 bases, there was a span of 16 bases. The CDR3 consists of 13 residues. CDR3 nucleotide sequence: TGTGCCACGGTCCAATCCCGCGGCTACGAGCAGTACTTC. Translated, it gives CATVQSRGYEQYF.

The chain links TRBV9 to TRBJ1-3, with 7 bases lining up with TRBD1. The CDR3 extends over 15 amino acids. The ends lost 4 bases at V and 4 bases at J; junction bases unmatched: 8. Germline CDR1 SGDLS, CDR2 YYNGEE. The chain's CDR3 is CASSTRTGAGNTIYF. The DNA of the CDR3 is TGTGCCAGCAGCACCCGGACAGGAGCGGGAAACACCATATATTTT. The whole variable domain, filled in from reference TRBV9 and TRBJ1-3, reads DSGVTQTPKHLITATGQRVTLRCSPRSGDLSVYWYQQSLDQGLQFLIQYYNGEERAKGNILERFSAQQFPDLHSELNLSSLELGDSALYFCASSTRTGAGNTIYFGEGSWLTVV.

This rearrangement joins TRBV6-1 to TRBJ1-1; TRBD1 agrees at 7 bases. V lost 6 bases and J lost 12; bases outside the gene matches: 10. CDR1 is MNHNS and CDR2 is SASEGT in the germline V gene. The CDR3 runs 12 residues. DNA for the CDR3: TGTGCCAGCAGCCCCACAGGGGAATTATCTTTCTTT. This encodes CASSPTGELSFF.

V is TRBV29-1 and J is TRBJ2-3; tentative D call: TRBD1 (5 bases). CDR1 is SQVTM and CDR2 is ANQGSEA in the germline V gene. The ends were cut back, 3 bases at V and 2 bases at J, with 12 bases in the middle. The CDR3 loop spans 14 amino acids. This CDR3 is CSVDRQGPTDTQYF. In DNA, the CDR3 is TGCAGCGTTGACCGGCAGGGCCCCACAGATACGCAGTATTTT.